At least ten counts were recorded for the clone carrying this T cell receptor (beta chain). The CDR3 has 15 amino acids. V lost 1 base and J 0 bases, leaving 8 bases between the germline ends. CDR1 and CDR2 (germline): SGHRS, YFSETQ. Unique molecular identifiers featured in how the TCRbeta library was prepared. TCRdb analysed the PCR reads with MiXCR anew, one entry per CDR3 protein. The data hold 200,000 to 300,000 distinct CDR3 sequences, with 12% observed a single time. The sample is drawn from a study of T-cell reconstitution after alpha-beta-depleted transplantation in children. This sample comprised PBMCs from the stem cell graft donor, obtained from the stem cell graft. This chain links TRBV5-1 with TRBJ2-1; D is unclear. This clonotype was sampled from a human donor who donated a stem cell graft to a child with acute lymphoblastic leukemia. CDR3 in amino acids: CASSLIGTSYNEQFF. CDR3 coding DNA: TGCGCCAGCAGCTTGATCGGCACCTCCTACAATGAGCAGTTCTTC.